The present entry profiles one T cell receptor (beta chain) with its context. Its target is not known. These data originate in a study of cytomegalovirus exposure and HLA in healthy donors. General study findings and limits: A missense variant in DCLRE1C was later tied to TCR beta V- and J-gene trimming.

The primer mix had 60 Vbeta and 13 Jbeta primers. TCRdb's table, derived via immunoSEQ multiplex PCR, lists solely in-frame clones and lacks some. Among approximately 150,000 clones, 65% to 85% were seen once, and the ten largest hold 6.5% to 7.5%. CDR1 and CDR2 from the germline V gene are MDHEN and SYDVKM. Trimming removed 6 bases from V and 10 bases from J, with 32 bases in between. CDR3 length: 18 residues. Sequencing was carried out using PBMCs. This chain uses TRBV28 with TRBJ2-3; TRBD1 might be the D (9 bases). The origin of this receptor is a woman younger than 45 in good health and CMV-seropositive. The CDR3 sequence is CASSPGRGGTGISTAQYF. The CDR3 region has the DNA TGTGCCAGCAGCCCCGGTCGCGGGGGGACAGGGATCTCTACCGCGCAGTATTTT.